The sequence of this T cell receptor (beta chain) was determined in a study of blood T cell repertoires in COVID-19. Across the study: Sources were T cells, B-cell-depleted T cells, or PBMCs; the material itself was cDNA or gDNA.

Only in-frame clones appear in the TCRdb table, and some are missing; sequencing was by immunoSEQ multiplex PCR. The sample has fewer than 200,000 clones; about 85% are singletons. Germline V gene sequence: CDR1 MNHEY, CDR2 SVGAGI. The CDR3 contains 14 residues. The ends were cut back, 4 bases at V and 0 bases at J, with 6 bases in the middle. The chain joins TRBV6-5 to TRBJ2-2; no clear D. Material for sequencing was peripheral blood. This sequence was found in a man in his 60s with acute or convalescent COVID-19. The chain's CDR3 is CASSSQPNTGELFF. CDR3 nucleotide sequence: TGTGCCAGCAGTTCACAACCGAACACCGGGGAGCTGTTTTTT.